What follows is one T cell receptor beta chain and its context. As yet, its antigen is unknown. These data belong to a study of PD-1 blockade in classical Hodgkin lymphoma. Brentuximab vedotin exposure varied among the patients, all of whom had relapsed after autologous stem cell transplantation. When best responses were assessed, they were complete response, partial response or progressive disease. Sequenced by immunoSEQ multiplex PCR; TCRdb stores in-frame clones only, minus some. The table shows about 37,000 clones, with about 86% occurring only once. Overall study results and limits: Newly diagnosed patients had baseline TCR diversity that was reportedly lower than that of healthy donors. Differences between repertoires have undefined causes, possibly disease activity or prior therapy. TCR diversity in CD4+, not CD8+, cells rose significantly by C4D1.

Germline V gene lookup returns CDR1 MNHEY and CDR2 SMNVEV (reference sequence). Trimming left V 5 bases short and J 2 bases short, with 13 bases between. The CDR3 totals 14 residues. The source material was peripheral blood mononuclear cells (PBMCs), sampled before the second cycle of nivolumab. This clonotype originated in a human donor with classical Hodgkin lymphoma. V and J are TRBV27 and TRBJ2-7, with D perhaps TRBD2 (6 bases). The CDR3 nucleotides are TGTGCCAGCAGTGGGTCAGGGAGGCCCTACGAGCAGTACTTC. Translation: CASSGSGRPYEQYF.